The present T cell receptor (beta chain) was sequenced within a study of blood T cell repertoires in COVID-19. This CDR3 comprises 14 residues. The trim removed 1 base at V and 4 bases at J, leaving 3 bases unmatched. CDR1 and CDR2 (germline): LGHNT, FRNRAP. Method: immunoSEQ multiplex PCR; TCRdb's copy keeps in-frame clones and lacks some. The sample shows roughly 200,000 clones, roughly 90% of them seen only once. This sequence originates from a woman aged 25 to 39 who had been exposed to COVID-19. The chain uses TRBV12-5 and TRBJ1-2; 7 positions match TRBD1. Sequencing was performed on PBMCs or T cells enriched from blood (not recorded which). In DNA form, the CDR3 reads TGTGCTAGTGGTTTGGGACAGGGAGGCTATGGCTACACCTTC. Translating gives CASGLGQGGYGYTF.